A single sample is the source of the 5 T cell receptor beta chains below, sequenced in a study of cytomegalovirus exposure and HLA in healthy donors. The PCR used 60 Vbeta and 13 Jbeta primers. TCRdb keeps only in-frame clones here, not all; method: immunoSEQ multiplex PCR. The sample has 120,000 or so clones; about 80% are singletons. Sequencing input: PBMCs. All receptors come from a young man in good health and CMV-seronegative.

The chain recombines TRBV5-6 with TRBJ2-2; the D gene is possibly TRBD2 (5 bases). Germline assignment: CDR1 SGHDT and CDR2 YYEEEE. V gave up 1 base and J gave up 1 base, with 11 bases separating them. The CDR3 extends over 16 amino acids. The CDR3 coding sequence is TGTGCCAGCAGCTTGTCGGGAAGCGTGAACACCGGGGAGCTGTTTTTT. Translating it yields CASSLSGSVNTGELFF.

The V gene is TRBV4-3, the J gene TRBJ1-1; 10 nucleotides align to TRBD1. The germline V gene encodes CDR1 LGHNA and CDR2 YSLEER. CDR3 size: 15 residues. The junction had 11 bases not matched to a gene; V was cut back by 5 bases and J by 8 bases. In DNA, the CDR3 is TGCGCCAGCAGCTTCTCTGAGGGACAGGGGACGGAAGCTTTCTTT. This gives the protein CASSFSEGQGTEAFF.

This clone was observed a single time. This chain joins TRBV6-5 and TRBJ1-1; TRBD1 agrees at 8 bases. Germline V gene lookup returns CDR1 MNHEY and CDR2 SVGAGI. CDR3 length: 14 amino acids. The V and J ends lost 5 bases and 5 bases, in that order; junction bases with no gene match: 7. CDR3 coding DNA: TGTGCCAGCAGTGACGGACAGGGAGAGACTGAAGCTTTCTTT. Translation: CASSDGQGETEAFF.

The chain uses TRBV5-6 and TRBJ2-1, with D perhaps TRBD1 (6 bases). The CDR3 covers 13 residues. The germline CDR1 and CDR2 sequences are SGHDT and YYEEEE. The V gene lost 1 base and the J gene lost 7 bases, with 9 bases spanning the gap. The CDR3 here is CASSLLRGNEQFF. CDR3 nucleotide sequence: TGTGCCAGCAGCTTGCTCAGGGGTAATGAGCAGTTCTTC.

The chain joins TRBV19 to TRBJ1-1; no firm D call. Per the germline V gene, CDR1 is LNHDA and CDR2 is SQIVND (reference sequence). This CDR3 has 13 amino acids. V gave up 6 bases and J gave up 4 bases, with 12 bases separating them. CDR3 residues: CASRVGVGTEAFF. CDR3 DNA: TGTGCCAGTAGAGTGGGAGTGGGCACTGAAGCTTTCTTT.